Described below is a single T cell receptor beta chain sequence and its context. This clone was detected only once. No antigen is known for it. The record has no base qualities; no much larger clone is one base away. To prepare the library, the immunoSEQ multiplex PCR assay was applied. TCRdb provides this immuneACCESS table in a form limited to in-frame rearrangements. Some clones are lacking; in checked studies, under half of them reflect an unresolved V gene, and why the rest are absent is not known. The sample table records around 34,000 clones; 79% of these occur just once. The ten biggest clones cover 3% to 4.5% of the sample. These data belong to a study of T cells in narcolepsy (dated by TCRdb to 2016 to 2019). Concerning the study at large: Healthy control donors were enrolled in the study alongside patients who had narcolepsy type 1 or type 2 (NT1, NT2). Autoreactive T cells targeting hypocretin neuron self-antigens (hypocretin, TRIB2) were sought in narcolepsy patients, and TCR Vbeta sequencing was used to track clonotypes in blood and CSF. General conclusions and limits of the study: Certain blood memory CD4+ repertoires from patients and controls had no sequences that matched autoreactive T cell clones. Patients and controls had comparable numbers of sequenced blood memory CD4+ clonotypes, averaging about 40,000 and 33,000, respectively. Plots comparing CSF and blood CD4+ T cell clonotypes from the same patient highlighted HCRT-specific and TRIB2-specific autoreactive clonotypes. Autoreactive clonotypes were reported to be detected serially in the blood of the same patients and of different patients, but not in the blood of healthy controls.

The CDR3 covers 15 residues, taking in both the cysteine and the phenylalanine. This entry keeps only the CDR3 DNA: 45 bases, framed from base 1. Via the germline V gene (reference sequence), CDR1 is LNHDA and CDR2 SQIVND. Trimming accounts for 4 bases at V and 8 bases at J, while the number of junction bases matched to no gene is 8. Memory CD4+ T cells were sorted ex vivo from peripheral blood of narcolepsy patients and healthy controls for TCR Vbeta sequencing. The TCR sequence derives from a human donor in good health. The chain joins TRBV19 to TRBJ2-1, with 10 junctional bases fitting TRBD1. Sequencing was performed on memory (CD45RA-) CD4+ T cells from blood. Interpreted using the paper, the cell subset or site label stands for: memory T cells sorted ex vivo from peripheral blood. The nucleotide sequence reads as follows: TGTGCCAGTAGTAAACCGGGACAGGGGATTTATGAGCAGTTCTTC. Protein translation: CASSKPGQGIYEQFF.